One sample yielded the 27 T cell receptor beta chains listed below, sequenced in a study of cytomegalovirus exposure and HLA in healthy donors. 60 Vbeta and 13 Jbeta primers were used in PCR. Repertoires were generated with immunoSEQ multiplex PCR, while TCRdb's copy carries only in-frame clones and drops some. The table records about 130,000 clones, roughly four fifths of them present only once. Sample: PBMCs. Receptors originate from a boy aged 2 to 9 in good health and CMV-seronegative.

The gene calls are TRBV7-8 and TRBJ1-6; D is unresolved. V dropped 8 bases and J dropped 0 bases, with 5 bases sitting between them. The CDR3 runs to 13 residues. CDR1 and CDR2 (germline): SGHVS, FQNEAQ. The CDR3 reads CASLSSYNSPLHF. DNA for the CDR3: TGTGCCAGCCTGAGCTCCTATAATTCACCCCTCCACTTT.

The rearrangement links TRBV19 to TRBJ1-2, with 11 bases matching TRBD1. The CDR3 spans 16 residues. J gave up 3 bases and V 6 bases, and 9 bases lay outside the gene matches. The germline gives CDR1 LNHDA, CDR2 SQIVND (reference sequence). The CDR3 DNA sequence: TGTGCCAGTAGCACCGGGGACAGGGGGATCTACTATGGCTACACCTTC. As protein: CASSTGDRGIYYGYTF.

The chain carries TRBV13 and TRBJ2-5; weak D call: TRBD1 (5 bases). The closer fit of TRBJ2-7 to the DNA end suggests the J call may be wrong. The CDR3 consists of 14 residues. Germline V CDR1 and CDR2: PRHDT, FYEKMQ (reference sequence). Written as DNA, the CDR3 is TGTGCCAGCAGCTTAGTAACAGGAGCCTACGAGCAGTACTTC. Residues: CASSLVTGAYEQYF.

The chain uses TRBV19 and TRBJ2-2; 7 nucleotides agree with TRBD1. The CDR3 runs 14 residues. The J segment lost 5 bases and the V segment lost 10 bases, leaving 10 bases of the junction unmatched. Germline V gene sequence: CDR1 LNHDA, CDR2 SQIVND (reference sequence). CDR3 coding DNA: TGTGCCACCCACAGGGGCATAACGACCGGGGAGCTGTTTTTT. Protein product: CATHRGITTGELFF.

The CDR3 coding sequence is TGTGCCAGCAGCTTAGGAAACGGACTCGTCTCCTACGAGCAGTACTTC. Translating it yields CASSLGNGLVSYEQYF. The gene calls are TRBV11-2 and TRBJ2-7; tentatively, D is TRBD2 (5 bases). The V gene's germline CDR1 is SGHAT and CDR2 FQNNGV. CDR3 length: 16 residues. With 1 base removed from V and 0 bases from J, the gap between germline ends came to 13 bases.

CDR3 residues: CASSLGDTFSDTQYF. In nucleotides, the CDR3 is TGTGCCAGCAGCTTAGGTGACACTTTTTCAGATACGCAGTATTTT. The chain has TRBV7-3 and TRBJ2-3; D is unresolved. Germline CDR1 reads SGHTA; CDR2 reads FQGTGA. CDR3 length equals 15 residues. V was cut by 2 bases and J by 4 bases, with 13 bases left in between.

The J gene is TRBJ1-6, the V gene TRBV7-2, with unresolved D. The CDR3 contains 13 residues. Between the trimmed V and J ends, which lost 5 bases and 8 bases, there was a span of 10 bases. CDR1 and CDR2 from the germline V gene are SGHTA and FQGNSA. CDR3 bases: TGTGCCAGCAGCCTTCGGTTAGATTCACCCCTCCACTTT. Protein sequence: CASSLRLDSPLHF.

The CDR3 is CAISEPEEGKWDEWTDTQYF. CDR3 bases: TGTGCCATCAGTGAGCCCGAGGAGGGAAAATGGGACGAGTGGACAGATACGCAGTATTTT. The gene calls are TRBV10-3 and TRBJ2-3; TRBD2 is a possible D gene (6 bases). Germline lookup yields CDR1 ENHRY and CDR2 SYGVKD. The length of the CDR3 is 20 residues. V was shortened by 2 bases and J by 3 bases, with 27 bases between the two germline ends.

Concerning this clone itself: The junction differs from germline at one of its ends, possibly a read error. Other nucleotide sequences in the sample specify the same CDR3. The chain recombines TRBV5-6 with TRBJ1-5; D is unresolved. This CDR3 has 15 amino acids. The germline V gene encodes CDR1 SGHDT and CDR2 YYEEEE. The CDR3 bases are TGTGCCAGCAGTTTGGGCAGCTCGGGGTCTCAGCCCCAGCATTTT. This translates into CASSLGSSGSQPQHF.

The chain has TRBV10-3 and TRBJ1-2; TRBD1 matches 9 bases. The trim removed 2 bases at V and 3 bases at J, leaving 7 bases unmatched. Germline assignment: CDR1 ENHRY and CDR2 SYGVKD. The CDR3 loop spans 16 amino acids. CDR3 in DNA: TGTGCCATCAGTGAGGCTGGACAGGGGAAGGACTATGGCTACACCTTC. Protein product: CAISEAGQGKDYGYTF.

The chain joins TRBV12-5 to TRBJ2-2; 8 bases are a match to TRBD1. Germline trimming cut 5 bases from V and 2 bases from J; bases unmatched to any gene: 16. This CDR3 contains 19 residues. The germline gives CDR1 LGHNT, CDR2 FRNRAP. The CDR3 DNA reads as TGTGCTAGTGGTACTCCCTTATTGGGACAGGAGGGAAACACCGGGGAGCTGTTTTTT. This gives the protein CASGTPLLGQEGNTGELFF.

V usage is TRBV2 and J usage is TRBJ1-5, with 8 bases fitting TRBD1. There are 18 residues in the CDR3. V lost 1 base, J lost 2 bases, and 10 bases stayed unmatched. Looked up from germline, CDR1 is SNHLY and CDR2 is FYNNEI. Here the CDR3 DNA reads TGTGCCAGCAGTGAAGGGGCAGGGGGCGTTTTAGGCAATCAGCCCCAGCATTTT. It translates to CASSEGAGGVLGNQPQHF.

The rearrangement uses TRBV2 and TRBJ1-3, with 9 positions matching TRBD1. With 6 bases clipped from V and 4 bases from J, the junction kept 7 bases outside the gene matches. Germline CDR1 reads SNHLY; CDR2 reads FYNNEI. The CDR3 loop spans 15 amino acids. The CDR3 here is CASSPGTGKGNTIYF. The CDR3 DNA reads TGTGCCAGCAGCCCCGGGACAGGGAAAGGAAACACCATATATTTT.

Here the CDR3 DNA reads TGTGCCAGCAGTGAAGGGGGGGAGGCTCAGCCCCAGCATTTT. Translated, it gives CASSEGGEAQPQHF. The genes are TRBV6-5 and TRBJ1-5; a weak D match, TRBD1 (6 bases). The V gene's germline CDR1 is MNHEY and CDR2 SVGAGI. Trimming left V 5 bases short and J 6 bases short, with 14 bases between. The CDR3 loop spans 14 amino acids.

In DNA form, the CDR3 reads TGCGCCAGCAGTGAGTCGTGGGGAGGCACCCAGTACTTC. Translation gives CASSESWGGTQYF. The chain carries TRBV10-1 and TRBJ2-5; D is possibly TRBD2 (6 bases). V dropped 0 bases and J dropped 8 bases, with 10 bases sitting between them. Germline assignment: CDR1 WNHNN and CDR2 SYGVQD (reference sequence). The length of the CDR3 is 13 residues.

The genes are TRBV7-9 and TRBJ1-1; D is uncertain. The CDR3 runs to 13 residues. Germline CDR1 is SEHNR and CDR2 is FQNEAQ (reference sequence). The germline V and J ends were trimmed by 4 bases and 0 bases, with 6 bases remaining between them. The CDR3 region is CASSYTVNTEAFF. The DNA of the CDR3 is TGTGCCAGCAGCTACACAGTGAACACTGAAGCTTTCTTT.

This clone was found a few times. This chain connects TRBV6-1 to TRBJ2-7, with 9 bases matching TRBD1. V gave up 7 bases and J gave up 6 bases; unmatched junction bases: 7. The CDR3 length is 13 residues. Germline CDR1 reads MNHNS; CDR2 reads SASEGT. The CDR3 is CASTRTGEFEQYF. The CDR3 DNA sequence: TGTGCCAGCACTCGGACAGGGGAATTCGAGCAGTACTTC.

CDR3 in amino acids: CASSLGEGTGANVLTF. CDR3 DNA sequence: TGTGCCAGCAGCTTAGGGGAGGGTACTGGGGCCAACGTCCTGACTTTC. The rearrangement links TRBV7-2 to TRBJ2-6; TRBD2 matches 7 bases. V shed 1 base and J 2 bases; nucleotides not matched to a gene: 2. The germline CDR1 and CDR2 sequences are SGHTA and FQGNSA. This CDR3 has 16 residues.

The chain joins TRBV6-5 to TRBJ1-1; D is possibly TRBD1 (6 bases). CDR1 and CDR2 (germline): MNHEY, SVGAGI. Deletions cut 7 bases from V and 5 bases from J, with 11 bases between. This CDR3 contains 12 residues. CDR3 in amino acids: CASKAQGTEAFF. CDR3 bases: TGTGCCAGCAAGGCCCAGGGGACTGAAGCTTTCTTT.

Of note for this clone: The identical CDR3 is also encoded by other nucleotide sequences in the sample. The genes are TRBV7-3 and TRBJ2-3; 8 bases line up with TRBD2. Trimming at V came to 1 base and at J to 5 bases, leaving 5 bases not matched to a gene. The germline V gene encodes CDR1 SGHTA and CDR2 FQGTGA. The CDR3 has 15 amino acids. For the CDR3, the DNA is TGTGCCAGCAGCTTAAGCGGGGGGCAAAGAGATACGCAGTATTTT. It is translated as CASSLSGGQRDTQYF.

This chain connects TRBV6-4 to TRBJ2-1; 8 bases match TRBD2. Per the germline V gene, CDR1 is MRHNA and CDR2 is SNTAGT. This CDR3 has 14 amino acids. V gave up 5 bases and J gave up 7 bases; unmatched junction bases: 7. This CDR3 reads CASSSGLAPNEQFF. CDR3 sequence (DNA): TGTGCCAGCAGTTCTGGACTAGCCCCAAATGAGCAGTTCTTC.

V and J are TRBV7-9 and TRBJ2-3; D perhaps matches TRBD1 (6 bases). Germline lookup yields CDR1 SEHNR and CDR2 FQNEAQ (reference sequence). V was clipped by 1 base and J by 3 bases, with 11 bases between them. The CDR3 runs 15 residues. The CDR3 region has the DNA TGTGCCAGCAGCTTAGAGGCCAGGGGTACAGATACGCAGTATTTT. As protein: CASSLEARGTDTQYF. Combining the CDR3 with reference TRBV7-9 and TRBJ2-3 gives the whole variable domain DTGVSQNPRHKITKRGQNVTFRCDPISEHNRLYWYRQTLGQGPEFLTYFQNEAQLEKSRLLSDRFSAERPKGSFSTLEIQRTEQGDSAMYLCASSLEARGTDTQYFGPGTRLTVL.

The chain is built from TRBV7-3 and TRBJ2-1; the match to TRBD2 covers 8 bases. Per the germline V gene, CDR1 is SGHTA and CDR2 is FQGTGA. This CDR3 spans 13 amino acids. The trim removed 1 base at V and 8 bases at J, leaving 1 base unmatched. The DNA for the CDR3 is TGTGCCAGCAGCTTAAAGACTAGCGATGAGCAGTTCTTC. Translating it yields CASSLKTSDEQFF.

The genes are TRBV7-2 and TRBJ1-5; no firm D call. Per germline, CDR1 SGHTA and CDR2 FQGNSA. This CDR3 is 14 amino acids long. Trimming cost V 4 bases and J 9 bases, with 16 bases left between them. The CDR3 DNA reads as TGTGCCAGCAGCTCACCTCAGGCCGGTGGGCCCCAGCATTTT. Its translation: CASSSPQAGGPQHF.

The chain employs TRBV4-3 and TRBJ1-2; 10 bases are shared with TRBD1. The CDR3 has 15 residues. Trimming cost V 0 bases and J 4 bases; bases outside gene matches: 2. Germline V gives CDR1 LGHNA, CDR2 YSLEER. CDR3 nucleotide sequence: TGCGCCAGCAGCCAAGAAAGGACAGGGGGCTATGGCTACACCTTC. Encoded protein: CASSQERTGGYGYTF.

This chain connects TRBV29-1 to TRBJ1-2; D is perhaps TRBD1 (5 bases). V shed 7 bases and J shed 3 bases, with 15 bases lying between them. Germline lookup yields CDR1 SQVTM and CDR2 ANQGSEA. CDR3 length: 13 residues. The DNA for the CDR3 is TGCAGCGCCGGGGGGAGTCCGGACTATGGCTACACCTTC. This gives the protein CSAGGSPDYGYTF.

The chain couples TRBV19 to TRBJ1-2; the D is unclear. The V gene's germline CDR1 is LNHDA and CDR2 SQIVND (reference sequence). The CDR3 contains 15 residues. The germline V and J ends were trimmed by 3 bases and 0 bases, with 11 bases remaining between them. CDR3 in DNA: TGTGCCAGTAGTATGGAGGGCAGAGCTAACTATGGCTACACCTTC. Its protein product is CASSMEGRANYGYTF.